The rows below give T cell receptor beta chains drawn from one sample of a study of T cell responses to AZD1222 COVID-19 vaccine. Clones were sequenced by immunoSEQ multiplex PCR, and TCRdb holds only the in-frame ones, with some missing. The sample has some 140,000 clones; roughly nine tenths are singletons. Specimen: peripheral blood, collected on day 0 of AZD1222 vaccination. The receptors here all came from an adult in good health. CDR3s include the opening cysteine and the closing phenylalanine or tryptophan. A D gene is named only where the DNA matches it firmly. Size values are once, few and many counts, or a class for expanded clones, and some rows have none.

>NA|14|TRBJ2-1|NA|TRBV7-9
CASTRQGPTSEQFF
TGTGCCAGCACCAGGCAGGGACCGACGAGCGAGCAGTTCTTC
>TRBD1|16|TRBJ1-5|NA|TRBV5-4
CASSLAGTGINQPQHF
TGTGCCAGCAGCTTGGCCGGGACAGGTATCAATCAGCCCCAGCATTTT
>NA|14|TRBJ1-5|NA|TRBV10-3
CAIGAADSNQPQHF
TGTGCCATCGGGGCGGCTGATAGCAATCAGCCCCAGCATTTT
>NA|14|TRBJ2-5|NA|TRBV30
CAWSVLAWQETQYF
TGTGCCTGGAGCGTCTTGGCCTGGCAAGAGACCCAGTACTTC
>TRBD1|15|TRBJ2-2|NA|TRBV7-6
CASSGGQGGTGELFF
TGTGCCAGCAGCGGGGGACAGGGCGGCACCGGGGAGCTGTTTTTT
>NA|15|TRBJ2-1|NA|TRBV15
CATSRPSGFDNEQFF
TGTGCCACCAGCAGACCGTCAGGGTTCGACAATGAGCAGTTCTTC
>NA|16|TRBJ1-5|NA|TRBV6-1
CASSESRGISNQPQHF
TGTGCCAGCAGTGAATCTAGGGGAATTAGCAATCAGCCCCAGCATTTT
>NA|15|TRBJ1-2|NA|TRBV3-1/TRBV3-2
CASSQGASANYGYTF
TGTGCCAGCAGCCAAGGGGCCTCGGCCAACTATGGCTACACCTTC
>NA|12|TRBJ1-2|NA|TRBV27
CARVEGRDGYTF
TGTGCAAGGGTAGAGGGCCGAGATGGCTACACCTTC
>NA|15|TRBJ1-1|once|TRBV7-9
CASSPRGQVNTEAFF
TGTGCCAGCAGCCCCCGGGGTCAGGTGAACACTGAAGCTTTCTTT
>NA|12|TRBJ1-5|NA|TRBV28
CASRTSNQPQHF
TGTGCCAGCAGAACAAGCAATCAGCCCCAGCATTTT
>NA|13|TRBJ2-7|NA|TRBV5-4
CASSLLEGREQYF
TGTGCCAGCAGCTTACTTGAAGGGCGGGAGCAGTACTTC
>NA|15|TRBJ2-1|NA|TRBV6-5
CASSTISSSYNEQFF
TGTGCCAGCAGTACCATCTCCAGCTCCTACAATGAGCAGTTCTTC
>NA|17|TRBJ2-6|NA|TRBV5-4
CASSLEVSGAGANVLTF
TGTGCCAGCAGCTTGGAGGTTTCGGGCGCTGGGGCCAACGTCCTGACTTTC
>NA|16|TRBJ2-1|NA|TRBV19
CASRTGSVSSYNEQFF
TGTGCCAGTAGGACAGGCTCCGTAAGCTCCTACAATGAGCAGTTCTTC
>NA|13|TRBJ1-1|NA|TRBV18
CASSWDSNTEAFF
TGTGCCAGCTCATGGGATTCTAACACTGAAGCTTTCTTT
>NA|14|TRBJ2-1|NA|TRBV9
CASSEGTVNNEQFF
TGTGCCAGCAGCGAGGGGACTGTAAACAATGAGCAGTTCTTC
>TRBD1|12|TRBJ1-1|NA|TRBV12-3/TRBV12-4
CASTRTGPEAFF
TGTGCCAGCACCCGGACAGGGCCTGAAGCTTTCTTT
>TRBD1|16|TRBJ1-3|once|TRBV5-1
CASSSWTGTSGNTIYF
TGCGCCAGCAGCTCTTGGACAGGCACCTCTGGAAACACCATATATTTT
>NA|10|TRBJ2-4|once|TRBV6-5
CASSSDIQYF
TGTGCCAGCAGTTCTGACATTCAGTACTTC
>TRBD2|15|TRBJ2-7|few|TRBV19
CASSRTSGGAYEQYF
TGTGCCAGTAGCCGGACTAGCGGGGGGGCCTACGAGCAGTACTTC
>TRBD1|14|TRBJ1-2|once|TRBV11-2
CASSLGQGRRGYTF
TGTGCCAGCAGCTTAGGACAGGGGCGAAGGGGCTACACCTTC
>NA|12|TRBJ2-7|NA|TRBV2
CASSDRGYEQYF
TGTGCCAGCAGTGACCGGGGGTACGAGCAGTACTTC
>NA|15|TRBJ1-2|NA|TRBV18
CASSPPGQTSYGYTF
TGTGCCAGCTCACCACCCGGACAGACTTCCTATGGCTACACCTTC
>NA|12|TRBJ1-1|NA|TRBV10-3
CAISEGLGGAFF
TGTGCCATCAGTGAGGGGCTGGGGGGAGCTTTCTTT
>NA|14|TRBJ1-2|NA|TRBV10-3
CAISEGQGRGGYTF
TGTGCCATCAGTGAGGGGCAGGGGCGTGGTGGCTACACCTTC
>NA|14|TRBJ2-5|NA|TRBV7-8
CASSLGLLQETQYF
TGTGCCAGCAGCTTAGGACTATTACAAGAGACCCAGTACTTC
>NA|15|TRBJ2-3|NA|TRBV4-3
CASSQGVSRLDTQYF
TGCGCCAGCAGCCAAGGCGTCAGTCGTCTGGATACGCAGTATTTT
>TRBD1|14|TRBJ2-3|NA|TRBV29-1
CSVGPGGSTDTQYF
TGCAGCGTTGGCCCAGGGGGTAGCACAGATACGCAGTATTTT
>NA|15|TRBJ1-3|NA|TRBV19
CASSYPGRTGNTIYF
TGTGCCAGTAGTTATCCGGGGAGGACTGGAAACACCATATATTTT
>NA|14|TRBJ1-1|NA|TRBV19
CASSLITQGTEAFF
TGTGCCAGTAGTCTAATTACCCAAGGGACTGAAGCTTTCTTT
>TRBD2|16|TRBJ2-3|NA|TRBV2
CASSAGTSGGTDTQYF
TGTGCCAGCAGCGCCGGGACTAGCGGGGGCACAGATACGCAGTATTTT
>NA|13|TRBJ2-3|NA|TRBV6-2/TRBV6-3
CASSSLRGHTQYF
TGTGCCAGCAGTTCCCTTCGGGGGCATACGCAGTATTTT
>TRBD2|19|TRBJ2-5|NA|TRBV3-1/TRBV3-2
CASSQPQSGTSAGQETQYF
TGTGCCAGCAGCCAACCCCAATCCGGGACTAGTGCGGGCCAAGAGACCCAGTACTTC
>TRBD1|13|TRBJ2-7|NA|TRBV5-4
CASSLEGQDEQYF
TGTGCCAGCAGCTTAGAAGGACAGGACGAGCAGTACTTC
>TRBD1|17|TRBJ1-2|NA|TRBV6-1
CASSGTGTGARVRGYTF
TGTGCCAGCAGTGGCACCGGGACAGGGGCCCGCGTGAGAGGCTACACCTTC
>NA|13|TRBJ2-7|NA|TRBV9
CASSVGEHYEQYF
TGTGCCAGCAGCGTAGGAGAGCACTACGAGCAGTACTTC
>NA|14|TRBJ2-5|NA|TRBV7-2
CASSSLGHQETQYF
TGTGCCAGCAGCTCTTTAGGACACCAAGAGACCCAGTACTTC
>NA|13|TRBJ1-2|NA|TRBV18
CASSHRDDTGYTF
TGTGCCAGTAGCCACCGGGACGATACTGGCTACACCTTC
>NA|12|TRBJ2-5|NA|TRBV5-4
CASSRAEETQYF
TGTGCCAGCAGCCGGGCCGAAGAGACCCAGTACTTC
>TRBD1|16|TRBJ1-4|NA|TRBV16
CASSQNSGTGLEKLFF
TGTGCCAGCAGCCAGAACTCCGGGACAGGGCTTGAAAAACTGTTTTTT
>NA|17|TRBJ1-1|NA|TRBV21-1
CASSPKRDRGMNTEAFF
TGTGCCAGCAGCCCTAAAAGAGACAGGGGGATGAACACTGAAGCTTTCTTT
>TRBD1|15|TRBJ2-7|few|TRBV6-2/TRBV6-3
CASSSDRTFSYEQYF
TGTGCCAGCAGTTCGGACAGGACATTCTCCTACGAGCAGTACTTC
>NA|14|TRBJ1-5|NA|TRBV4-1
CASSQWTENQPQHF
TGCGCCAGCAGCCAATGGACGGAGAATCAGCCCCAGCATTTT
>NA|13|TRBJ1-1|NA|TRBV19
CASSVTGTTEAFF
TGTGCCAGTAGTGTCACAGGGACCACTGAAGCTTTCTTT
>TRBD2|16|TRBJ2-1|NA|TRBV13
CASSSEGLAEVNEQFF
TGTGCCAGCAGCTCGGAGGGACTAGCGGAGGTGAATGAGCAGTTCTTC
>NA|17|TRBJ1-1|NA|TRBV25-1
CASSEFFPGRGFAEAFF
TGTGCCAGCAGTGAATTCTTTCCGGGTCGTGGCTTCGCTGAAGCTTTCTTT
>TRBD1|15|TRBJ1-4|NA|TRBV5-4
CASSLGQGVDEKLFF
TGTGCCAGCAGCCTTGGACAGGGTGTGGACGAAAAACTGTTTTTT
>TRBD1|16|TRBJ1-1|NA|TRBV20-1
CSASILGQGANTEAFF
TGCAGTGCTAGTATTCTGGGACAGGGGGCGAACACTGAAGCTTTCTTT
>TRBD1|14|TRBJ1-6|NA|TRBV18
CASSLDRLNSPLHF
TGTGCCAGCTCATTGGACAGGTTAAATTCACCCCTCCACTTT
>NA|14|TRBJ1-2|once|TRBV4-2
CASSQEPDWDGYTF
TGTGCCAGCAGCCAAGAACCAGACTGGGATGGCTACACCTTC
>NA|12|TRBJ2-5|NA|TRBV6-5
CASSHNSVTQYF
TGTGCCAGCAGTCATAATAGTGTGACCCAGTACTTC
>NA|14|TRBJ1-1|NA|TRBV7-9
CASTQGRMNTEAFF
TGTGCCAGCACCCAGGGACGGATGAACACTGAAGCTTTCTTT
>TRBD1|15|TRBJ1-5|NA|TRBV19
CASSSQGANGQPQHF
TGTGCCAGTAGTTCACAGGGGGCGAATGGTCAGCCCCAGCATTTT
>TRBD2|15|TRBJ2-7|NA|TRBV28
CASSPPSGGAREQYF
TGTGCCAGCAGCCCTCCCAGCGGGGGGGCAAGGGAGCAGTACTTC
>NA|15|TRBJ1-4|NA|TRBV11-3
CASSLDGADNEKLFF
TGTGCCAGCAGCTTAGACGGGGCGGATAATGAAAAACTGTTTTTT
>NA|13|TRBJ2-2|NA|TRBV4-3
CASSQLNTGELFF
TGCGCCAGCAGCCAACTAAACACCGGGGAGCTGTTTTTT